The rows below give T cell receptor beta chains drawn from one sample of a study of T cells in localized non-small cell lung cancer. TCRdb's copy holds only in-frame clones and misses some; the assay was immunoSEQ multiplex PCR. Of 41,000 or so clones listed, about 90% are singletons. The sequencing here drew on peripheral blood, taken before any cancer treatment. These receptors were taken from a female donor aged 60 or older with stage I squamous cell lung carcinoma. Each CDR3 is given with its conserved first and last residue.

J: TRBJ1-3; V: TRBV2; CDR3: CASREQGIARNTIYF
J: TRBJ1-5; V: TRBV30; CDR3: CAWSSGVVRDNQPQHF
J: TRBJ2-1; V: TRBV29-1; CDR3: CSVATGVSSYNEQFF
J: TRBJ1-2; V: TRBV5-8; CDR3: CASSLELPRGGYTF
J: TRBJ2-2; V: TRBV7-9; CDR3: CASSPVTQNTGELFF
J: TRBJ1-3; V: TRBV6-6; CDR3: CASTRTGTSSGNTIYF
J: TRBJ2-7; V: TRBV4-3; CDR3: CASSQDALSGNYEQYF
J: TRBJ2-2; V: TRBV19; CDR3: CASRAPGRGQGADTGELFF
J: TRBJ1-5; V: TRBV7-2; CDR3: CASSLSWGQPQHF
J: TRBJ2-3; V: TRBV9; CDR3: CASSAGQGGIDTQYF